What follows are 30 T cell receptor beta chains derived from one specimen sequenced in a study of radiotherapy plus CTLA-4 blockade in lung cancer. TCRdb keeps only in-frame clones here, not all; method: immunoSEQ multiplex PCR. The repertoire holds roughly 48,000 clones, with more than 75% as singletons. The specimen comprised peripheral blood, sampled from a patient treated with radiotherapy plus ipilimumab. The receptor set was obtained from a human donor with non-small cell lung cancer who had stable disease on radiotherapy plus ipilimumab.

The J gene is TRBJ2-6, the V gene TRBV19; TRBD1 matches at 11 bases. Germline V lookup: CDR1 LNHDA, CDR2 SQIVND (reference sequence). Trimming removed 0 bases from V and 9 bases from J; junction bases left unmatched: 7. The CDR3 length is 17 residues. The CDR3 nucleotides are TGTGCCAGTAGTATAGAGTTTGGGACAGGGGGTGTCAACGTCCTGACTTTC. Protein sequence: CASSIEFGTGGVNVLTF.

This clone was observed a single time. The chain is built from TRBV21-1 and TRBJ2-7; TRBD1, the table's D call, was not compared with the DNA. TRBV21-1 is described as a pseudogene. There are 16 residues in the CDR3. CDR3 protein: CASSKGDRVGGYEQYF. In nucleotides, the CDR3 is TGTGCCAGCAGCAAAGGGGACAGGGTGGGGGGTTACGAGCAGTACTTC.

This rearrangement joins TRBV5-1 to TRBJ1-1, with D hard to call. Germline CDR1 is SGHRS and CDR2 is YFSETQ. The V and J ends lost 2 bases and 2 bases respectively, with 7 bases between them. The CDR3 is 13 residues long. CDR3 nucleotides: TGCGCCAGCAGCTTCGGTACCAACACTGAAGCTTTCTTT. Protein sequence: CASSFGTNTEAFF.

V and J are TRBV6-7 and TRBJ2-7; 9 nucleotides line up with TRBD2. Being an ORF, TRBV6-7 has a function that is uncertain. After removal of 2 bases from V and 2 bases from J, the junction contained 7 bases not matched to a gene. The CDR3 is 16 residues long. The CDR3 is CASSYPQGLAPYEQYF. As DNA, the CDR3 is TGTGCCAGCAGTTACCCACAAGGACTAGCGCCCTACGAGCAGTACTTC.

The chain has TRBV25-1 and TRBJ2-1; 12 positions match TRBD1. Germline-derived CDR1 and CDR2 are MGHDK and SYGVNS. With 1 base clipped from V and 7 bases from J, the junction kept 5 bases outside the gene matches. This CDR3 spans 16 amino acids. This CDR3 is CASSELGTGGINEQFF. The CDR3 DNA is TGTGCCAGCAGTGAATTGGGGACAGGGGGCATAAATGAGCAGTTCTTC.

The rearrangement uses TRBV2 and TRBJ1-4, with D tentatively TRBD1 (6 bases). V lost 7 bases and J 7 bases, leaving 16 bases between the germline ends. The CDR3 covers 14 residues. The V gene's germline CDR1 is SNHLY and CDR2 FYNNEI. The CDR3 loop is CASTLQGFFEKLFF. DNA of the CDR3: TGTGCCAGCACTCTACAGGGTTTCTTTGAAAAACTGTTTTTT. Full variable domain (missing parts from reference TRBV2 and TRBJ1-4): EPEVTQTPSHQVTQMGQEVILRCVPISNHLYFYWYRQILGQKVEFLVSFYNNEISEKSEIFDDQFSVERPDGSNFTLKIRSTKLEDSAMYFCASTLQGFFEKLFFGSGTQLSVL.

Comments on this clone: The junction shows a germline mismatch at one end, possibly a read error. In the same sample, other DNA sequences code for this CDR3. The chain carries TRBV5-4 and TRBJ1-1; D unresolved. This CDR3 comprises 15 residues. In germline, CDR1 is SGHNT, CDR2 YYREEE (reference sequence). CDR3 protein: CASSSALTDHTEAFF. The CDR3 DNA is TGCGCCAGCAGCTCCGCTCTCACAGACCACACTGAAGCTTTCTTT. The entire variable domain, with the rest obtained from reference TRBV5-4 and TRBJ1-1, is as follows: ETGVTQSPTHLIKTRGQQVTLRCSSQSGHNTVSWYQQALGQGPQFIFQYYREEENGRGNFPPRFSGLQFPNYSSELNVNALELDDSALYLCASSSALTDHTEAFFGQGTRLTVV.

The chain combines TRBV20-1 with TRBJ1-2; D is possibly TRBD1 (6 bases). Germline CDR1 DFQATT, CDR2 SNEGSKA (reference sequence). Trimming cost V 7 bases and J 8 bases, with 14 bases left between them. There are 11 residues in the CDR3. CDR3 DNA sequence: TGCAGTGTCCTAATCCAGGGGGGCTACACCTTC. It translates to CSVLIQGGYTF.

The rearrangement links TRBV11-2 to TRBJ2-3; 10 nucleotides line up with TRBD2. V trimming: 5 bases; J trimming: 6 bases; junction bases outside the gene matches: 8. This CDR3 is 15 amino acids long. Germline CDR1 reads SGHAT; CDR2 reads FQNNGV. The chain's CDR3 is CASSPSGRAWDTQYF. DNA of the CDR3: TGTGCCAGCAGCCCCAGCGGGAGGGCCTGGGATACGCAGTATTTT.

The rearrangement links TRBV7-3 to TRBJ2-3, with 7 bases that match TRBD2. The CDR3 has 16 residues. V gave up 1 base and J gave up 1 base; unmatched junction bases: 5. CDR1 is SGHTA and CDR2 is FQGTGA in the germline V gene. The CDR3 DNA reads as TGTGCCAGCAGCTTAAATGGCGGGAGAGGCACAGATACGCAGTATTTT. It codes for CASSLNGGRGTDTQYF.

The chain recombines TRBV10-3 with TRBJ2-1, with unresolved D. The CDR3 contains 16 residues. V was cut by 0 bases and J by 1 base, with 10 bases left in between. The germline gives CDR1 ENHRY, CDR2 SYGVKD. CDR3 sequence reads: CAISESVGFSYNEQFF. The CDR3 DNA sequence: TGTGCCATCAGTGAGTCGGTCGGGTTTTCCTACAATGAGCAGTTCTTC.

The V and J genes are TRBV7-3 and TRBJ2-5; 7 positions agree with TRBD1. CDR1 and CDR2 (germline): SGHTA, FQGTGA. The CDR3 spans 16 residues. V gave up 5 bases and J gave up 7 bases; unmatched junction bases: 16. The CDR3 DNA follows: TGTGCCAGCAGCATGCCAGGGGGTTTGACCCAGGGGACCCAGTACTTC. It is translated as CASSMPGGLTQGTQYF.

V usage is TRBV19 and J usage is TRBJ1-2; D gene ambiguous. The CDR3 runs to 14 residues. V shed 5 bases and J shed 1 base, with 11 bases lying between them. Germline V lookup: CDR1 LNHDA, CDR2 SQIVND (reference sequence). Here the CDR3 DNA reads TGTGCCAGTAGTGCACAGTATAATAACTATGGCTACACCTTC. Translated, it gives CASSAQYNNYGYTF.

The V and J genes are TRBV15 and TRBJ2-7; TRBD2 matches 7 bases. Per the germline V gene, CDR1 is LNHNV and CDR2 is YYDKDF (reference sequence). V gave up 7 bases and J gave up 2 bases; unmatched junction bases: 5. The CDR3 spans 13 residues. CDR3 sequence: CATTRDYPYEQYF. CDR3 sequence (DNA): TGTGCCACCACCCGGGACTATCCCTACGAGCAGTACTTC.

The chain couples TRBV18 to TRBJ1-2; a possible D gene is TRBD1 (5 bases). This CDR3 spans 16 amino acids. V lost 3 bases to trimming and J lost 4 bases, with 18 bases between them. Looked up from germline, CDR1 is KGHSH and CDR2 is LQKENI. The CDR3 DNA follows: TGTGCCAGCTCACCCAACCCGTGGAGGGGCCTCTATGGCTACACCTTC. This gives the protein CASSPNPWRGLYGYTF.

CDR3 bases: TGTGCCAGCAGTGAGACAGGGGATGGCTACACCTTC. Translating gives CASSETGDGYTF. This chain uses TRBV2 with TRBJ1-2, with 8 nucleotides matching TRBD1. Germline-derived CDR1 and CDR2 are SNHLY and FYNNEI. The CDR3 is 12 residues long. V shed 3 bases, J shed 6 bases, and the junction held 0 bases outside the gene matches.

This rearrangement joins TRBV4-3 to TRBJ2-2, with D possibly matching TRBD2 (6 bases). In germline, CDR1 is LGHNA, CDR2 YSLEER. This CDR3 is built from 15 residues. V was shortened by 1 base and J by 2 bases, with 8 bases between the two germline ends. CDR3 bases: TGCGCCAGCAGCCAAGGGACTACCAACACCGGGGAGCTGTTTTTT. This translates into CASSQGTTNTGELFF.

This chain uses TRBV7-9 with TRBJ1-2, with TRBD1 matching 9 bases. Germline trimming cut 1 base from V and 6 bases from J; bases unmatched to any gene: 3. The CDR3 totals 14 residues. Germline CDR1 and CDR2: SEHNR and FQNEAQ (reference sequence). The CDR3: CASSLVGQGNGYTF. DNA of the CDR3: TGTGCCAGCAGCTTAGTTGGACAGGGGAATGGCTACACCTTC.

The chain uses TRBV19 and TRBJ1-3; D unclear. Looked up from germline, CDR1 is LNHDA and CDR2 is SQIVND (reference sequence). The CDR3 extends over 11 amino acids. The V gene lost 5 bases and the J gene lost 7 bases, with 6 bases spanning the gap. The CDR3 DNA sequence: TGTGCCAGTAGTTCGCGCAACACCATATATTTT. It is translated as CASSSRNTIYF. Full variable domain (remainder filled in from reference TRBV19 and TRBJ1-3): DGGITQSPKYLFRKEGQNVTLSCEQNLNHDAMYWYRQDPGQGLRLIYYSQIVNDFQKGDIAEGYSVSREKKESFPLTVTSAQKNPTAFYLCASSSRNTIYFGEGSWLTVV.

This clone was counted once. Other nucleotide sequences from this sample produce the same CDR3. V is TRBV11-2 and J is TRBJ2-3; D remains unclear. The CDR3 length is 12 residues. CDR1 is SGHAT, CDR2 FQNNGV, per germline. The V end was cut by 4 bases, the J end by 0 bases, with 2 bases between. The CDR3 DNA reads as TGTGCCAGCAGCTCTAGCACAGATACGCAGTATTTT. Protein: CASSSSTDTQYF.

In its sample, this clone was seen once. The gene calls are TRBV12-5 and TRBJ2-2; 11 nucleotides line up with TRBD2. This CDR3 is built from 19 residues. Germline V CDR1 and CDR2: LGHNT, FRNRAP. Trimming cost V 5 bases and J 6 bases; bases outside gene matches: 17. CDR3 in amino acids: CASGLLTSGKTRDPGELFF. Here the CDR3 DNA reads TGTGCTAGTGGTCTATTGACTAGCGGGAAAACTAGAGACCCCGGGGAGCTGTTTTTT.

The chain is built from TRBV2 and TRBJ1-4, with 11 bases lining up with TRBD1. The CDR3 totals 14 residues. Per germline, CDR1 SNHLY and CDR2 FYNNEI. The junction had 5 bases not matched to a gene; V was cut back by 8 bases and J by 6 bases. In DNA form, the CDR3 reads TGTGCCAGCCGACTGGGACAGGGGGATGAAAAACTGTTTTTT. It codes for CASRLGQGDEKLFF.

V and J are TRBV19 and TRBJ2-5; 10 bases match TRBD1. CDR3 length: 15 residues. With 5 bases clipped from V and 4 bases from J, the junction kept 7 bases outside the gene matches. Germline CDR1 reads LNHDA; CDR2 reads SQIVND (reference sequence). CDR3 region: CASSLGTGVGETQYF. In DNA, the CDR3 is TGTGCCAGTAGTCTCGGGACAGGGGTAGGAGAGACCCAGTACTTC.

The rearrangement joins TRBV6-5 to TRBJ1-6; D may be TRBD1 (6 bases). The V gene's germline CDR1 is MNHEY and CDR2 SVGAGI. This CDR3 contains 16 residues. V was clipped by 0 bases and J by 8 bases, with 14 bases between them. CDR3 region: CASSYSRARGDSPLHF. The CDR3 nucleotides read TGTGCCAGCAGTTACTCTCGCGCCAGGGGTGATTCACCCCTCCACTTT.

The table lists this clone with a few counts. The chain couples TRBV2 to TRBJ2-7; maybe TRBD1 (6 bases). V was cut by 4 bases and J by 2 bases, with 15 bases left in between. The CDR3 has 15 amino acids. The V gene's germline CDR1 is SNHLY and CDR2 FYNNEI. The CDR3 spells CASSGVPGTTYEQYF. The CDR3 DNA reads TGTGCCAGCAGTGGGGTCCCCGGGACAACCTACGAGCAGTACTTC.

This chain links TRBV28 with TRBJ2-5; D uncertain. Germline lookup yields CDR1 MDHEN and CDR2 SYDVKM. V lost 2 bases to trimming and J lost 3 bases, with 7 bases between them. This CDR3 has 13 residues. CDR3: CASSLPPKETQYF. CDR3 DNA sequence: TGTGCCAGCAGTTTACCGCCTAAAGAGACCCAGTACTTC.

J is TRBJ2-3 and V is TRBV4-3, with 8 bases matching TRBD2. This CDR3 comprises 13 residues. CDR1 is LGHNA and CDR2 is YSLEER in the germline V gene. V lost 4 bases to trimming and J lost 5 bases; unmatched junction nucleotides: 2. CDR3 amino acids: CASSPRGGDTQYF. In DNA, the CDR3 is TGCGCCAGCAGCCCACGGGGGGGAGATACGCAGTATTTT.

The chain carries TRBV7-2 and TRBJ2-7, with D tentatively TRBD2 (5 bases). From germline, CDR1 is SGHTA and CDR2 FQGNSA. This CDR3 comprises 18 residues. V lost 0 bases, J lost 2 bases, and 20 bases lay in between. The DNA of the CDR3 is TGTGCCAGCAGCTTAGCGCGATCATATTCCGAGGGTCCCTACGAGCAGTACTTC. Its translation is CASSLARSYSEGPYEQYF.

In this sample, this clone turned up once. DNA for the CDR3: TGCGCCAGCTCAGCCAGCGGGGACTCCTACAATGAGCAGTTCTTC. Residues: CASSASGDSYNEQFF. The chain employs TRBV5-1 and TRBJ2-1; TRBD2 aligns across 7 bases. The CDR3 is made up of 15 amino acids. The germline V gene encodes CDR1 SGHRS and CDR2 YFSETQ. The V gene end was trimmed by 7 bases and the J gene end by 0 bases; junction bases not matched to a gene: 7.

A single count supports this clone. The gene calls are TRBV7-8 and TRBJ2-2, with 9 bases lining up with TRBD1. This CDR3 contains 16 residues. With 8 bases clipped from V and 7 bases from J, the junction kept 14 bases outside the gene matches. From germline, CDR1 is SGHVS and CDR2 FQNEAQ. The CDR3 loop reads CASLRVPGQGLGELFF. In DNA form, the CDR3 reads TGTGCCAGCCTCCGAGTTCCGGGACAGGGCCTCGGGGAGCTGTTTTTT.